This T cell receptor beta chain appears in the sequencing data of a study of T-cell reconstitution after alpha-beta-depleted transplantation in children. In germline, CDR1 is SGHRS, CDR2 YFSETQ. The CDR3 is 15 amino acids. V lost 4 bases to trimming and J lost 5 bases; unmatched junction nucleotides: 8. Library preparation (for TCRbeta) was performed with unique molecular identifiers. In TCRdb, the PCR reads were re-called with MiXCR into one record per CDR3 protein. Among hundreds of thousands of distinct CDR3 sequences, approximately 17% were seen once, and the ten largest hold around 0.96%. The TCR was taken from a human donor who donated a stem cell graft to a child with acute myeloid leukemia. The chain links TRBV5-1 to TRBJ2-3; TRBD1 matches 9 bases. The material was PBMCs from the stem cell graft donor, obtained from the stem cell graft. CDR3 in amino acids: CASSPRTGVEDTQYF. In DNA form, the CDR3 reads TGCGCCAGCAGCCCACGGACAGGGGTTGAAGATACGCAGTATTTT.